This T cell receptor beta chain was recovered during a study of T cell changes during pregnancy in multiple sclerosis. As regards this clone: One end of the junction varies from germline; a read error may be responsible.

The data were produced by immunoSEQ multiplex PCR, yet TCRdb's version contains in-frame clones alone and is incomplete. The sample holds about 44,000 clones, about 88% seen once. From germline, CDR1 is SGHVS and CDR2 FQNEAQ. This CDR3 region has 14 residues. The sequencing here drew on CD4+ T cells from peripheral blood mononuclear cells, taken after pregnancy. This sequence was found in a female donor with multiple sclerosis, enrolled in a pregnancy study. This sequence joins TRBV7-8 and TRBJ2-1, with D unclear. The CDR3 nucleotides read TGTGCCAGCAGCTCCCGGTGGTCCTCCAATGAGCAGTTCTTC. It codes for CASSSRWSSNEQFF.